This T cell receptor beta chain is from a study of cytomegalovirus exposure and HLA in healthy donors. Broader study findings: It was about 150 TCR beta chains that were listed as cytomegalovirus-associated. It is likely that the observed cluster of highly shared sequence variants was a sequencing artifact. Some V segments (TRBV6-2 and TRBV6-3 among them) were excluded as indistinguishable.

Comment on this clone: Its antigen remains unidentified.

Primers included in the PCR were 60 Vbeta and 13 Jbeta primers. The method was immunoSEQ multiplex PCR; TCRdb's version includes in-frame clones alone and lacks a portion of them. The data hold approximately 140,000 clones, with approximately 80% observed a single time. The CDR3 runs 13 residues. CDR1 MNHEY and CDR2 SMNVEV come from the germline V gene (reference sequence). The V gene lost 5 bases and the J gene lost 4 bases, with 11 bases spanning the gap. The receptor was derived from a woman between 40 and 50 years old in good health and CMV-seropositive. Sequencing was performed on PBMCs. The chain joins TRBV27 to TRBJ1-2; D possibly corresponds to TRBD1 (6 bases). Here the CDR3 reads CASSNTGTYGYTF. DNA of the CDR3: TGTGCCAGCAGTAACACAGGGACCTATGGCTACACCTTC.